These 10 T cell receptor beta chains were all obtained from the same sample, sequenced in a study of blood T cell repertoires in COVID-19 (dated by TCRdb to between 2020 and 2021). Library prep was done by the immunoSEQ multiplex PCR assay. Held by TCRdb, this immuneACCESS table contains in-frame sequences only and omits some clones. Under half of the omission traces to an unresolved V gene where checked; the cause of the rest is unknown. The sample table records a few hundred thousand clones; 88% of these occur just once. The ten most abundant clones make up about 0.94% of the sample. The specimen was PBMCs or T cells enriched from blood (not recorded which). Every receptor here comes from a woman in her twenties or thirties who had been exposed to COVID-19.

V is TRBV7-2 and J is TRBJ2-1; TRBD2 is a possible D gene (6 bases). This CDR3 spans 14 amino acids. The ends were cut back, 1 base at V and 6 bases at J, with 10 bases in the middle. Per germline, CDR1 SGHTA and CDR2 FQGNSA. The CDR3 sequence is CASSLEGRGNEQFF. The CDR3 DNA reads as TGTGCCAGCAGCTTAGAGGGGCGGGGCAATGAGCAGTTCTTC.

V is TRBV10-3 and J is TRBJ2-7; D is perhaps TRBD2 (6 bases). CDR1 and CDR2 from the germline V gene are ENHRY and SYGVKD. Trimming removed 4 bases from V and 6 bases from J, with 19 bases in between. This CDR3 is 15 amino acids long. The CDR3 is CAISGDGSAPSEQYF. DNA of the CDR3: TGTGCCATCAGTGGGGACGGGAGCGCGCCTAGCGAGCAGTACTTC.

The rearrangement uses TRBV10-1 and TRBJ2-7, with D possibly TRBD2 on 6 matching bases. V lost 2 bases and J 6 bases, leaving 23 bases between the germline ends. Per the germline V gene, CDR1 is WNHNN and CDR2 is SYGVQD (reference sequence). This CDR3 is 17 amino acids long. In nucleotides, the CDR3 is TGCGCCAGCAGTGAGGGTATTAGACGGGAGATAATTGGCGAGCAGTACTTC. Encoded protein: CASSEGIRREIIGEQYF.

The J gene is TRBJ1-5, the V gene TRBV5-1, with D unresolved. V was pared by 5 bases and J by 2 bases, with 5 bases between. The CDR3 totals 12 residues. Germline values: CDR1 SGHRS, CDR2 YFSETQ. The CDR3 sequence is CASREGNQPQHF. The CDR3 DNA follows: TGCGCCAGCAGAGAGGGCAATCAGCCCCAGCATTTT.

The V call is TRBV6-1, the J call TRBJ1-4, with 7 bases identical to TRBD1. Looked up from germline, CDR1 is MNHNS and CDR2 is SASEGT. With 4 bases clipped from V and 4 bases from J, the junction kept 9 bases outside the gene matches. This CDR3 has 16 amino acids. CDR3 residues: CASSVKTGAINEKLFF. The CDR3 nucleotides are TGTGCCAGCAGTGTAAAAACAGGGGCGATTAATGAAAAACTGTTTTTT.

CDR3 coding DNA: TGTGCCAGTAGTATAGGACAGGGAGGCTACGAGCAGTACTTC. It is translated as CASSIGQGGYEQYF. V and J are TRBV19 and TRBJ2-7, with D possibly being TRBD1 (7 bases). V was pared by 1 base and J by 3 bases, with 10 bases between. In germline, CDR1 is LNHDA, CDR2 SQIVND (reference sequence). The CDR3 loop spans 14 amino acids.

CDR3 sequence reads: CASSPAGLAGGYEQYF. Written as DNA, the CDR3 is TGTGCCAGCAGCCCCGCGGGACTAGCGGGGGGGTACGAGCAGTACTTC. The chain has TRBV7-3 and TRBJ2-7; TRBD2 agrees at 16 bases. Trimming removed 5 bases from V and 4 bases from J; junction bases left unmatched: 5. Per germline, CDR1 SGHTA and CDR2 FQGTGA. CDR3 length equals 16 residues. Supplemented by reference TRBV7-3 and TRBJ2-7, the full variable domain reads GAGVSQTPSNKVTEKGKYVELRCDPISGHTALYWYRQSLGQGPEFLIYFQGTGAADDSGLPNDRFFAVRPEGSVSTLKIQRTERGDSAVYLCASSPAGLAGGYEQYFGPGTRLTVT.

The rearrangement joins TRBV3-1 (or the pseudogene TRBV3-2) to TRBJ1-6, with 7 bases fitting TRBD1. This CDR3 is 14 amino acids long. J was trimmed by 7 bases and V by 5 bases; bases with no gene match: 5. Germline CDR1 is LGHDT and CDR2 is YNNKEL (reference sequence). This chain's CDR3 is CASSKTGWNSPLHF. The CDR3 bases are TGTGCCAGCAGCAAGACAGGGTGGAATTCACCCCTCCACTTT.

This chain joins TRBV12-5 and TRBJ2-3; 11 positions agree with TRBD2. V trimming: 4 bases; J trimming: 4 bases; junction bases outside the gene matches: 4. Germline-derived CDR1 and CDR2 are LGHNT and FRNRAP. The CDR3 sequence is 15 residues long. CDR3 residues: CASGSLAGGADTQYF. The CDR3 DNA sequence: TGTGCTAGTGGTTCTTTAGCGGGAGGGGCAGATACGCAGTATTTT.

This chain links TRBV29-1 with TRBJ2-5; TRBD2 agrees at 7 bases. The CDR3 sequence is 11 residues long. CDR1 and CDR2 from the germline V gene are SQVTM and ANQGSEA. V lost 5 bases, J lost 3 bases, and 0 bases stayed unmatched. The CDR3 here is CSVSGEETQYF. In nucleotides, the CDR3 is TGCAGCGTTAGCGGGGAAGAGACCCAGTACTTC.